The next 4 T cell receptor beta chains were all read from a single sample in a study of identifying expanded T cells in peripheral blood. Measured with immunoSEQ multiplex PCR; TCRdb has only the in-frame clones, and not every one. The sample yields under 100,000 clones, 85% to 90% seen once. Sequences were obtained from blood. These receptors were collected from a person aged 18-69 years in good health.

V gene TRBV5-1 combines with J gene TRBJ1-3; the D is unclear. The CDR3 is 13 amino acids. In germline, CDR1 is SGHRS, CDR2 YFSETQ. V shed 6 bases and J shed 0 bases, with 7 bases lying between them. This chain's CDR3 is CASTAGSGNTIYF. The CDR3 nucleotides are TGCGCCAGCACGGCTGGCTCTGGAAACACCATATATTTT.

This rearrangement joins TRBV5-1 to TRBJ2-1; TRBD2 aligns across 7 bases. CDR3 length equals 15 residues. Per germline, CDR1 SGHRS and CDR2 YFSETQ. J lost 4 bases, V lost 2 bases, and 6 bases had no gene match. CDR3 in amino acids: CASSLKISGYNEQFF. The CDR3, as DNA: TGCGCCAGCAGCTTAAAAATTAGCGGGTACAATGAGCAGTTCTTC.

This chain's CDR3 is CASASLKGKTYEQYF. CDR3 DNA: TGTGCTAGTGCCTCTTTGAAAGGGAAGACCTACGAGCAGTACTTC. The genes are TRBV12-5 and TRBJ2-7, with D uncertain. Germline V CDR1 and CDR2: LGHNT, FRNRAP. V was shortened by 7 bases and J by 2 bases, with 18 bases between the two germline ends. The CDR3 spans 15 residues.

In nucleotides, the CDR3 is TGTGCCAGCAGCTTAGGGCTAGCGGCCTCCTACAATGAGCAGTTCTTC. Its translation: CASSLGLAASYNEQFF. The chain joins TRBV7-2 to TRBJ2-1; 7 bases are shared with TRBD2. There are 16 residues in the CDR3. Germline V lookup: CDR1 SGHTA, CDR2 FQGNSA. The ends lost 1 base at V and 0 bases at J; junction bases unmatched: 3.